Listed below are T cell receptor beta chains from one sample, sequenced in a study of identical twins. TCRdb redid the calling of the 5' RACE reads with MiXCR, one entry per CDR3 protein. The sample yields 450,000 or so distinct CDR3 sequences, 14% seen once. The data also belong to a second study, concerning yellow fever vaccine responses in identical twins.

Input material: CD4+ T cells sorted from blood. These receptors came from a woman aged 18-29 years in good health. Each CDR3 is given with its conserved first and last residue. A D gene is named only where the DNA matches it firmly. Clone size appears in some rows only: once, few, many, or a class for an expanded clone.

TRBJ1-1,few,TRBV20-1,.,TGCAGTGCTAGAGCCTACGGAGACACTGAAGCTTTCTTT,CSARAYGDTEAFF
TRBJ2-4,few,TRBV12-3/TRBV12-4,.,TGTGCCAGCAGCGGGGGACTCGTAGCCAAAAACATTCAGTACTTC,CASSGGLVAKNIQYF
TRBJ2-3,.,TRBV6-2/TRBV6-3,TRBD2,TGTGCCAGCAGCCCACTAGCGGGAGTGGGAGATACGCAGTATTTT,CASSPLAGVGDTQYF
TRBJ1-1,many,TRBV5-1,.,TGCGCCAGCAGCCCTGGGGGTGGGCAGCGTATCAACACTGAAGCTTTCTTT,CASSPGGGQRINTEAFF
TRBJ2-3,.,TRBV6-2/TRBV6-3,.,TGTGCCAGCACCTCCGACCGCCGCATTCAGTATTTT,CASTSDRRIQYF
TRBJ2-3,few,TRBV19,.,TGTGCGTCGGCGTTCACAGATACGCAGTATTTT,CASAFTDTQYF
TRBJ2-7,few,TRBV25-1,TRBD2,TGTGCCAGCAGTGAGGTTTTCCGGGGGGCCTACGAGCAGTACTTC,CASSEVFRGAYEQYF
TRBJ2-7,.,TRBV12-3/TRBV12-4,TRBD1,TGTGCCAGCAGTTTAAGGCAGGGGGATTACGAGCAGTACTTC,CASSLRQGDYEQYF
TRBJ2-1,many,TRBV3-1,.,TGTGCCAGCAGCCAAGATCCAGGCTCCTACAATGAGCAGTTCTTC,CASSQDPGSYNEQFF
TRBJ2-7,.,TRBV20-1,.,TGCAGTGCTAGAGAGGCAGGGGGGAACGAGCAGTACTTC,CSAREAGGNEQYF
TRBJ2-2,few,TRBV5-1,TRBD1,TGCGCCAGCAGCTGGGGACAGGGAAACACCGGGGAGCTGTTTTTT,CASSWGQGNTGELFF
TRBJ2-3,.,TRBV4-1,.,TGCGCCAGTTCCGATCCGGGTCGGGGTAGAGATACGCAGTATTTT,CASSDPGRGRDTQYF
TRBJ1-5,few,TRBV2,.,TGTGCCAGCAGAGTGGGGTTAGGCAATCAGCCCCAGCATTTT,CASRVGLGNQPQHF
TRBJ2-3,.,TRBV7-2,.,TGTGCCAGCAGCTTAGGCCTGGGGCCCTACACAGATACGCAGTATTTT,CASSLGLGPYTDTQYF
TRBJ1-2,few,TRBV20-1,TRBD1,TGCAGTGCTAGGTCCCTACAGGGGTTAGGTGGCTACACCTTC,CSARSLQGLGGYTF
TRBJ2-7,many,TRBV6-5,TRBD2,TGTGCCAGCAGTTACCAGGGACTATCCTCCTACGAGCAGTACTTC,CASSYQGLSSYEQYF
TRBJ2-6,.,TRBV27,.,TGTGCCAGCAGCAGGGTGGCTGGGGCCAACGTCCTGACTTTC,CASSRVAGANVLTF
TRBJ1-4,.,TRBV7-8,TRBD1,TGTGCCAGCAGCTTAGAAGCCGGGACAGGGGGCTTAAAACTGTTTTTT,CASSLEAGTGGLKLFF
TRBJ2-5,many,TRBV29-1,TRBD2,TGCAGCGTTGAAAATAGCGGGAGGGGTTTAGAGACCCAGTACTTC,CSVENSGRGLETQYF
TRBJ1-4,.,TRBV20-1,TRBD1,TGCAGTGCTATCCTACAGGGGTTTAATGAAAAACTGTTTTTT,CSAILQGFNEKLFF
TRBJ2-1,few,TRBV10-3,TRBD2,TGTGCCATCAGTGAGCGGATAGCGGGGGGTAATGATGAGCAGTTCTTC,CAISERIAGGNDEQFF
TRBJ2-7,few,TRBV18,.,TGTGCCAGCTCACCAAGAGACAGCTACGAGCAGTACTTC,CASSPRDSYEQYF
TRBJ1-2,few,TRBV6-5,.,TGTGCCAGCAGTTACGGGACACGAACAATAGATAGCTATGGCTACACCTTC,CASSYGTRTIDSYGYTF
TRBJ2-3,.,TRBV29-1,.,TGCAGCGAACGAGACGCCACAGATACGCAGTATTTT,CSERDATDTQYF
TRBJ2-1,many,TRBV29-1,TRBD2,TGCAGCGTTAAGACTAGCGGGAACTACAATGAGCAGTTCTTC,CSVKTSGNYNEQFF
TRBJ1-6,.,TRBV7-9,TRBD1,TGTGCCAGCAGCTGGACAGGCGCGGATTCACCCCTCCACTTT,CASSWTGADSPLHF
TRBJ1-1,few,TRBV12-3/TRBV12-4,TRBD1,TGTGCCAGCAGATTTGACAGGGGGAAGAACACTGAAGCTTTCTTT,CASRFDRGKNTEAFF
TRBJ1-2,.,TRBV2,.,TGTGCCAGCAGCGCCCCGATCGGTCTTTTCTATGGCTACACCTTC,CASSAPIGLFYGYTF